The 21 T cell receptor beta chains in this list originate from one sample, sequenced in a study of blood T cell repertoires in COVID-19. Sequencing used immunoSEQ multiplex PCR; TCRdb keeps in-frame clones, though not all of them. The sample lists 80,000 or so clones, approximately 86% occurring once. The material sequenced was peripheral blood. These receptor sequences come from a woman aged 55-70 years with acute or convalescent COVID-19.

This clone showed up just a few times. This chain uses TRBV7-9 with TRBJ2-7, with D possibly matching TRBD1 (6 bases). V was shortened by 5 bases and J by 3 bases, with 14 bases between the two germline ends. Germline V gene sequence: CDR1 SEHNR, CDR2 FQNEAQ (reference sequence). This CDR3 is 14 amino acids long. The DNA for the CDR3 is TGTGCCAGCAGCCTGGACAGCTATGTCTACGAGCAGTACTTC. Its translation: CASSLDSYVYEQYF.

The chain links TRBV11-1 to TRBJ2-1, with D perhaps matching TRBD2 (5 bases). Germline V lookup: CDR1 SGHAT, CDR2 FQDESV (reference sequence). This CDR3 region has 15 residues. V was clipped by 5 bases and J by 5 bases, with 16 bases between them. CDR3 sequence (DNA): TGTGCCAGCAGCACCCCCCTGAGGGCGGACAATGAGCAGTTCTTC. Its protein product is CASSTPLRADNEQFF.

This clone was observed once. The chain joins TRBV28 to TRBJ2-5, with a possible D match to TRBD1 (6 bases). Trimming shortened V by 3 bases and J by 11 bases, and 10 bases separated the two germline ends. The CDR3 spans 11 residues. CDR1 and CDR2 (germline): MDHEN, SYDVKM. CDR3 DNA: TGTGCCAGCAGTTTCGGGACACGGCAGTACTTC. Protein product: CASSFGTRQYF.

V and J are TRBV7-9 and TRBJ1-2, with 8 positions matching TRBD1. Germline CDR1 is SEHNR and CDR2 is FQNEAQ (reference sequence). The V segment lost 5 bases and the J segment 3 bases; nucleotides outside the gene matches: 5. CDR3 length: 14 residues. For the CDR3, the DNA is TGTGCCAGCAGCCGAGAGACAGGGGACTATGGCTACACCTTC. Amino acid sequence: CASSRETGDYGYTF.

This clone was seen a single time. The genes are TRBV4-1 and TRBJ2-1; weak D call: TRBD2 (8 bases). There are 16 residues in the CDR3. Germline CDR1 MGHRA, CDR2 YSYEKL. Trimming left V 4 bases short and J 7 bases short, with 20 bases between. CDR3 residues: CASSRGGGLAENEQFF. In DNA form, the CDR3 reads TGCGCCAGCAGCCGAGGGGGCGGACTAGCAGAAAATGAGCAGTTCTTC.

The table lists this clone with a few counts. The chain recombines TRBV6-1 with TRBJ2-7; possible D gene TRBD2, 6 bases. The CDR3 is 17 residues long. Trimming took off 0 bases at V and 0 bases at J, with 15 bases between the two ends. Germline-derived CDR1 and CDR2 are MNHNS and SASEGT. CDR3 amino acids: CASSEALSSGSSYEQYF. The CDR3 DNA is TGTGCCAGCAGTGAAGCGTTGTCCAGCGGGTCCTCCTACGAGCAGTACTTC.

This clone is a singleton in its sample. V and J are TRBV5-1 and TRBJ2-4; D may be TRBD2 (7 bases). Looked up from germline, CDR1 is SGHRS and CDR2 is YFSETQ. Trimming removed 0 bases at V and 4 bases at J, with 14 bases between. This CDR3 has 16 residues. CDR3 protein: CASSLAGGGTKNIQYF. The CDR3 DNA reads as TGCGCCAGCAGCTTGGCGGGCGGGGGCACTAAAAACATTCAGTACTTC.

This chain's CDR3 is CASSYSRGSYTF. The CDR3 region has the DNA TGTGCCAGCAGTTACAGCAGGGGTAGCTACACCTTC. This chain links TRBV6-2 or TRBV6-3 with TRBJ1-2; D possibly corresponds to TRBD1 (6 bases). Per germline, CDR1 MNHEY and CDR2 SVGEGT. The CDR3 is made up of 12 amino acids. Trimming took 2 bases from V and 9 from J, leaving 10 bases between them.

This clone was detected only once. The V gene is TRBV29-1, the J gene TRBJ2-1, with unresolved D. CDR3 size: 11 residues. Trimming shortened V by 3 bases and J by 7 bases, and 7 bases separated the two germline ends. CDR1 is SQVTM and CDR2 is ANQGSEA in the germline V gene. CDR3 coding DNA: TGCAGCGTTGAGCCTACGAATGAGCAGTTCTTC. Residues: CSVEPTNEQFF.

The chain recombines TRBV12-2 with TRBJ1-4; the listed D gene, TRBD1, was not tested against the DNA. TRBV12-2 is given as a pseudogene. CDR3 size: 18 residues. The CDR3 DNA reads as TGTGCAAGTCGCTTAGCACACGGGACAGGAGGCAAGGGTGAAAAACTGTTTTTT. Protein sequence: CASRLAHGTGGKGEKLFF.

This sequence joins TRBV28 and TRBJ2-1; possibly TRBD2 for D (6 bases). CDR3 length equals 15 residues. Trimming cost V 4 bases and J 5 bases, with 15 bases left between them. CDR1 and CDR2 (germline): MDHEN, SYDVKM. The CDR3 spells CASSSTALAHNEQFF. The CDR3 region has the DNA TGTGCCAGCAGTTCGACAGCTCTAGCGCACAATGAGCAGTTCTTC.

V usage is TRBV18 and J usage is TRBJ1-1; the D gene is possibly TRBD1 (5 bases). The V gene lost 4 bases and the J gene lost 0 bases, with 12 bases spanning the gap. Germline loops: CDR1 KGHSH, CDR2 LQKENI. CDR3 size: 15 residues. CDR3 nucleotide sequence: TGTGCCAGCTCACTAGACAGCGGGATGAACACTGAAGCTTTCTTT. The encoded protein is CASSLDSGMNTEAFF. Based on the CDR3 plus reference TRBV18 and TRBJ1-1, the full variable domain is NAGVMQNPRHLVRRRGQEARLRCSPMKGHSHVYWYRQLPEEGLKFMVYLQKENIIDESGMPKERFSAEFPKEGPSILRIQQVVRGDSAAYFCASSLDSGMNTEAFFGQGTRLTVV.

This clone has more than one count but fewer than ten. The chain combines TRBV18 with TRBJ1-6; D not resolved. CDR1 is KGHSH, CDR2 LQKENI, per germline. The CDR3 is 16 residues long. V lost 2 bases and J 8 bases, leaving 16 bases between the germline ends. This CDR3 reads CASSPLSGGRDSPLHF. CDR3 DNA: TGTGCCAGCTCACCATTGTCTGGAGGGCGGGATTCACCCCTCCACTTT.

The chain is built from TRBV10-3 and TRBJ1-6; 7 positions agree with TRBD1. From germline, CDR1 is ENHRY and CDR2 SYGVKD. The V and J ends lost 5 bases and 0 bases, in that order; junction bases with no gene match: 1. The CDR3 covers 15 residues. CDR3 loop: CAISRQGSYNSPLHF. The DNA of the CDR3 is TGTGCCATCAGTCGACAGGGCTCCTATAATTCACCCCTCCACTTT.

The rearrangement joins TRBV12-5 to TRBJ2-3; 10 bases agree with TRBD2. In germline, CDR1 is LGHNT, CDR2 FRNRAP. V lost 6 bases and J lost 6; bases outside the gene matches: 15. The CDR3 spans 17 residues. CDR3 protein: CASGPFGERGGQDTQYF. The CDR3 DNA follows: TGTGCTAGTGGCCCATTTGGCGAGCGGGGGGGCCAGGATACGCAGTATTTT.

The chain has TRBV28 and TRBJ1-4; 10 bases align to TRBD1. Germline V gene data show CDR1 as MDHEN and CDR2 as SYDVKM. The ends lost 5 bases at V and 1 base at J; junction bases unmatched: 13. The CDR3 runs to 19 residues. The CDR3 region has the DNA TGTGCCAGCAGTGTGGGGACAGGGGCGTCATGGGGAACTAATGAAAAACTGTTTTTT. It codes for CASSVGTGASWGTNEKLFF.

This sequence joins TRBV12-3 or TRBV12-4 and TRBJ1-1; a weak D match, TRBD1 (6 bases). This CDR3 is 11 amino acids long. V lost 4 bases, J lost 8 bases, and 8 bases lay in between. CDR3: CASSSGQEAFF. The CDR3 nucleotides read TGTGCCAGCAGTTCGGGACAAGAAGCTTTCTTT.

This chain links TRBV5-8 with TRBJ2-3; D remains ambiguous. The CDR3 runs to 16 residues. CDR1 is SGHTS and CDR2 is YDEGEE in the germline V gene. V was trimmed by 0 bases and J by 6 bases, leaving 17 bases between them. CDR3 sequence (DNA): TGTGCCAGCAGCTTGGGCGGAGATAGTTTGTCGGATACGCAGTATTTT. It encodes CASSLGGDSLSDTQYF.

V gene TRBV29-1 combines with J gene TRBJ1-2; D is perhaps TRBD1 (6 bases). CDR3 length equals 14 residues. V was pared by 6 bases and J by 6 bases, with 20 bases between. CDR1 and CDR2 from the germline V gene are SQVTM and ANQGSEA. The CDR3 bases are TGCAGCGTCAAAACCCCCGGGACAAAGGATGGCTACACCTTC. This translates into CSVKTPGTKDGYTF.

The J gene is TRBJ2-7, the V gene TRBV2, with 8 bases fitting TRBD2. The CDR3 totals 15 residues. With V trimmed by 5 bases and J by 3 bases, 9 bases remained unmatched. The germline CDR1 and CDR2 sequences are SNHLY and FYNNEI. CDR3 protein: CASSLNGGAGYEQYF. CDR3 DNA sequence: TGTGCCAGCAGTTTGAACGGGGGGGCCGGCTACGAGCAGTACTTC. The variable domain in full, with the rest retrieved from reference TRBV2 and TRBJ2-7, is EPEVTQTPSHQVTQMGQEVILRCVPISNHLYFYWYRQILGQKVEFLVSFYNNEISEKSEIFDDQFSVERPDGSNFTLKIRSTKLEDSAMYFCASSLNGGAGYEQYFGPGTRLTVT.

The V call is TRBV5-1, the J call TRBJ1-2; unclear D gene. Deletions cut 3 bases from V and 2 bases from J, with 8 bases between. Per the germline V gene, CDR1 is SGHRS and CDR2 is YFSETQ. The length of the CDR3 is 13 residues. CDR3 bases: TGCGCCAGCAGCTCCGCCGGGAACTATGGCTACACCTTC. This codes for CASSSAGNYGYTF.